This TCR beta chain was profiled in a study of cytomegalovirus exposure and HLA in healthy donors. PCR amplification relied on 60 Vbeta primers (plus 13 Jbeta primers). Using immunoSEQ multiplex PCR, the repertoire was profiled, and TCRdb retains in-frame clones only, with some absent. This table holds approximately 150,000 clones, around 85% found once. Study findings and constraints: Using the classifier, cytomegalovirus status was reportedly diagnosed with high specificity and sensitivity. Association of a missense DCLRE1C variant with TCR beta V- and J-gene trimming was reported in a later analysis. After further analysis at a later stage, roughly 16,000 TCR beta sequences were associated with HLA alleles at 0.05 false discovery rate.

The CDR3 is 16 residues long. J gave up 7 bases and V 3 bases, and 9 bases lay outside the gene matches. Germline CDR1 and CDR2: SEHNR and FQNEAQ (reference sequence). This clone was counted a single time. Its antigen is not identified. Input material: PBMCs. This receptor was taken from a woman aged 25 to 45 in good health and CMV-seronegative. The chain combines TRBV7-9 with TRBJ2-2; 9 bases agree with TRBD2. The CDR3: CASSFEREARGGELFF. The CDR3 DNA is TGTGCCAGCAGCTTCGAGCGGGAGGCCCGGGGCGGGGAGCTGTTTTTT.